The rows below give T cell receptor beta chains drawn from one sample of a study of cytomegalovirus exposure and HLA in healthy donors. Here immunoSEQ multiplex PCR was the method, and the copy in TCRdb shows in-frame clones only, minus some. Found here are about 110,000 clones, about 61% of them singletons; the top ten hold roughly 8.7%. Sequencing input: PBMCs. These receptors came from a man younger than 35 in good health and CMV-seropositive. The CDR3 runs from the conserved cysteine through the conserved F or W. A D gene is named only where the DNA matches it firmly. The size entry is marked missing in some rows and otherwise reads once, few, many or a size class.

v_gene,d_gene,j_gene,abundance,CDR3nt,CDR3aa
TRBV7-9,.,TRBJ2-5,.,TGTGCCAGCAGCTTAACACCCCAAGAGACCCAGTACTTC,CASSLTPQETQYF
TRBV5-1,TRBD1,TRBJ2-7,few,TGCGCCAGCAGCTTAAGGACAGGTGCATCCTACGAGCAGTACTTC,CASSLRTGASYEQYF
TRBV27,TRBD1,TRBJ2-1,.,TGTGCCAGCAGTCTCTACCCCAGGGGGCTTGATGAGCAGTTCTTC,CASSLYPRGLDEQFF
TRBV4-1,TRBD1,TRBJ2-2,.,TGCGCCAGCAGCCCGGACAGGGTTTTTTACACCGGGGAGCTGTTTTTT,CASSPDRVFYTGELFF
TRBV7-9,.,TRBJ2-4,.,TGTGCCAGCAGCCAACGGGTGGGACTGGACATTCAGTACTTC,CASSQRVGLDIQYF
TRBV29-1,.,TRBJ2-5,.,TGCAGCGTTGTTACTGCCCATGGGACCCAGTACTTC,CSVVTAHGTQYF
TRBV2,.,TRBJ2-5,few,TGTGCCAGCAGTGAATCGGAGGTTAGCCTGACCCAGTACTTC,CASSESEVSLTQYF
TRBV5-1,TRBD2,TRBJ2-1,.,TGCGCCAGCAGCTTGACCGGGACTAGGTCCAATGAGCAGTTCTTC,CASSLTGTRSNEQFF
TRBV5-4,TRBD2,TRBJ2-7,.,TGTGCCAGCAGCCCGCAGAGAGCGGGGGGCCTGGGGGAGCAGTACTTC,CASSPQRAGGLGEQYF
TRBV2,.,TRBJ1-3,.,TGTGCCAGCAGACAGTCCCCCCATGGAAACACCATATATTTT,CASRQSPHGNTIYF
TRBV5-4,.,TRBJ1-4,.,TGTGCCAGCAGCCAAGGGGTTATTAATGAAAAACTGTTTTTT,CASSQGVINEKLFF
TRBV19,TRBD2,TRBJ2-3,.,TGTGCCAGTAGTACCCGACCGGGACTAGCGACAGATACGCAGTATTTT,CASSTRPGLATDTQYF
TRBV6-1,.,TRBJ1-1,.,TGTGCCAGCAGTGGACTACAGGGACGCACTGAAGCTTTCTTT,CASSGLQGRTEAFF
TRBV10-3,.,TRBJ1-5,.,TGTGCCATCAGTGAGGGAGGGGTGGGTCAGCCCCAGCATTTT,CAISEGGVGQPQHF
TRBV14,.,TRBJ2-7,.,TGTGCCAGCAGCCTCCTGGGCAGTCTGGCGACCTACGAGCAGTACTTC,CASSLLGSLATYEQYF
TRBV2,TRBD2,TRBJ2-7,.,TGTGCCAGCAGTGAACGGCAGCGGGGGGGCAGACCCTACGAGCAGTACTTC,CASSERQRGGRPYEQYF
TRBV2,TRBD1,TRBJ2-5,.,TGTGCCAGCACCCGACAGGGTCAGGAGACCCAGTACTTC,CASTRQGQETQYF
TRBV2,.,TRBJ2-2,once,TGTGCCAGCAGTGAGCGGGTGAACACCGGGGAGCTGTTTTTT,CASSERVNTGELFF
TRBV29-1,.,TRBJ2-1,.,TGCAGCGTTGAAGTGGGGACAAATCAAAGGGGTGAGCAGTTCTTC,CSVEVGTNQRGEQFF
TRBV9,TRBD1,TRBJ2-5,once,TGTGCCAGCAGCGACCGGGACAGGGGGCATAGGGAGACCCAGTACTTC,CASSDRDRGHRETQYF
TRBV7-9,TRBD1,TRBJ2-7,.,TGTGCCAGCAGCCATGGGACAGGGGACACTTACGAGCAGTACTTC,CASSHGTGDTYEQYF
TRBV7-9,TRBD1,TRBJ1-6,.,TGTGCCAGCAGCCGACAGGGGGTAGGCAATTCACCCCTCCACTTT,CASSRQGVGNSPLHF
TRBV19,.,TRBJ1-1,once,TGTGCCAGTAGACCCTCGGGGGTCACTGAAGCTTTCTTT,CASRPSGVTEAFF
TRBV7-7,.,TRBJ2-2,.,TGTGCCAGCAGCTTAGGTGTCGGGGGCACCGGGGAGCTGTTTTTT,CASSLGVGGTGELFF
TRBV6-1,.,TRBJ1-5,.,TGTGCCAGCAGTCCAGGGAAGTTAGGCAATCAGCCCCAGCATTTT,CASSPGKLGNQPQHF
TRBV5-1,.,TRBJ2-5,.,TGCGCCAGCACGACTACAGGGGAGACCCAGTACTTC,CASTTTGETQYF
TRBV23-1,.,TRBJ2-3,once,TGCGCCAGCAGTCAGGACGCCCCTAGGACAGTCACAGATACGCAGTATTTT,CASSQDAPRTVTDTQYF
TRBV7-9,.,TRBJ2-1,few,TGTGCCAGCAGCTTAGCGTTCCGGGACAATGAGCAGTTCTTC,CASSLAFRDNEQFF
TRBV6-5,.,TRBJ2-5,.,TGTGCCAGCAGTTACGAGGGCTTGGGGCAAGAGACCCAGTACTTC,CASSYEGLGQETQYF
TRBV6-6,TRBD1,TRBJ1-1,.,TGTGCCAGCAGTAAGACCCGGGACAGGGGGCTGGGGGAAGCTTTCTTT,CASSKTRDRGLGEAFF
TRBV5-1,.,TRBJ1-3,few,TGCGCCAGCAGCTTGGGAACTGGTGGAAACACCATATATTTT,CASSLGTGGNTIYF
TRBV29-1,TRBD1,TRBJ2-7,.,TGCAGCGTTGAATCCGGGACAGGGAACGAGCAGTACTTC,CSVESGTGNEQYF
TRBV5-6,.,TRBJ2-1,.,TGTGCCAGCAGCTTTTTTAACAGAAATTACAATGAGCAGTTCTTC,CASSFFNRNYNEQFF
TRBV5-1,.,TRBJ2-5,.,TGCGCCAGCACAGCCGGGCAGTCGGGATACGAGACCCAGTACTTC,CASTAGQSGYETQYF
TRBV5-3,.,TRBJ2-1,once,TGTGCCAGGGACGGGAGTTCCCCCGAGGAGCAGTTCTTC,CARDGSSPEEQFF
TRBV10-1,.,TRBJ1-1,.,TGCGCCAGCTCCCCGCGGGGGCTGAACACTGAAGCTTTCTTT,CASSPRGLNTEAFF
TRBV5-6,TRBD2,TRBJ2-7,.,TGTGCCAGCAGCTCTAGCGGGGGGCCCTACGAGCAGTACTTC,CASSSSGGPYEQYF
TRBV28,.,TRBJ2-4,.,TGTGCCAGCAGAGCCACCGGGTCTACGGGCATTCAGTACTTC,CASRATGSTGIQYF
TRBV10-3,TRBD2,TRBJ2-3,.,TGTGCCATCACCGGGACTAGCGGGGGGAGAGGCACAGATACGCAGTATTTT,CAITGTSGGRGTDTQYF
TRBV6-1,TRBD1,TRBJ1-2,.,TGTGCCAGCAGTGGACAGGGGGCGGCGGTCTATGGCTACACCTTC,CASSGQGAAVYGYTF
TRBV2,.,TRBJ2-3,.,TGTGCCAGCAGGCCAGGGCGCACAGATACGCAGTATTTT,CASRPGRTDTQYF
TRBV20-1,.,TRBJ2-7,.,TGCAGTGCTTCAGGGGCCTACGAGCAGTACTTC,CSASGAYEQYF
TRBV4-1,.,TRBJ1-2,.,TGCGCCAGCATCAACACCGGGACAAATGCTCGACTATGTCTGGGCTACACCTTC,CASINTGTNARLCLGYTF
TRBV7-9,.,TRBJ1-6,few,TGTGCCAGCAGCGGGAGTTCGATTTCACCCCTCCACTTT,CASSGSSISPLHF
TRBV29-1,.,TRBJ2-2,.,TGCAGCGTTGGACAGGTACCTAACACCGGGGAGCTGTTTTTT,CSVGQVPNTGELFF
TRBV11-2,TRBD1,TRBJ2-3,.,TGTGCCAGCAGCTCCCGATCAGGGGGTACGCAGTATTTT,CASSSRSGGTQYF
TRBV5-1,TRBD2,TRBJ2-2,.,TGCGCCAGCAGCCCACTAGCGGGGGGGGACACCGGGGAGCTGTTTTTT,CASSPLAGGDTGELFF
TRBV28,.,TRBJ1-2,.,TGTGCCAGCAGTGAGGTGGTCCCCAAGGGCTACACCTTC,CASSEVVPKGYTF
TRBV2,.,TRBJ1-1,.,TGTGCCAGCAGTCGGGGGACGGTGAACACTGAAGCTTTCTTT,CASSRGTVNTEAFF
TRBV14,.,TRBJ2-1,few,TGTGCCAGCAGCCTTCTTGCGGGACAGTACAATGAGCAGTTCTTC,CASSLLAGQYNEQFF
TRBV5-1,TRBD1,TRBJ2-5,.,TGCGCCAGCAGCCGTACAGGGGGTGAGACCCAGTACTTC,CASSRTGGETQYF
TRBV5-6,TRBD1,TRBJ2-1,.,TGTGCCAGCAGCTTAATAACAGGGGATGAGCAGTTCTTC,CASSLITGDEQFF
TRBV5-1,.,TRBJ1-3,few,TGCGCCAGCAGCTTGAAACCCCCGGCAGGCTCTGGAAACACCATATATTTT,CASSLKPPAGSGNTIYF
TRBV2,TRBD1,TRBJ1-1,few,TGTGCCAGCAGGTGGACAGGAGTGAGCACTGAAGCTTTCTTT,CASRWTGVSTEAFF
TRBV18,.,TRBJ2-1,few,TGTGCCAGCTCCGGGAGTCGGGGGGCGGAGAATGAGCAGTTCTTC,CASSGSRGAENEQFF